The 29 T cell receptor beta chains given below trace back to one sample, sequenced in a study of CD8 T cells in ankylosing spondylitis. Study-level findings and limits: There was a TCR beta motif, made of several highly homologous variants, that appeared characteristic of ankylosing spondylitis blood.

Using its own MiXCR run on the 5' RACE reads, TCRdb lists one record per CDR3 protein. The table includes a few hundred thousand distinct CDR3 sequences, roughly 18% detected once. Their antigens remain unidentified. The sequenced sample consisted of blood, either unsorted or a sorted T cell fraction (not recorded which). The receptors derive from a male donor with ankylosing spondylitis.

The J gene is TRBJ2-6, the V gene TRBV9, with TRBD2 identical over 10 bases. The V gene end was trimmed by 4 bases and the J gene end by 0 bases; junction bases not matched to a gene: 4. The CDR3 is made up of 17 amino acids. Germline V lookup: CDR1 SGDLS, CDR2 YYNGEE. CDR3 region: CASSKGLASSGANVLTF. For the CDR3, the DNA is TGTGCCAGCAGCAAGGGACTAGCGAGCTCTGGGGCCAACGTCCTGACTTTC.

This rearrangement joins TRBV12-3 or TRBV12-4 to TRBJ2-7; either TRBD1 or TRBD2 may fit D (5 bases each). Trimming shortened V by 5 bases and J by 4 bases, and 15 bases separated the two germline ends. The CDR3 extends over 14 amino acids. The CDR3 loop is CASSPDTERYEQYF. CDR3 DNA: TGTGCCAGCAGTCCGGACACCGAGCGGTACGAGCAGTACTTC.

This clonotype was detected a few times. The rearrangement links TRBV5-1 to TRBJ1-2; D is possibly TRBD1 (5 bases). This CDR3 comprises 14 residues. Looked up from germline, CDR1 is SGHRS and CDR2 is YFSETQ. V lost 0 bases and J lost 4, with 10 bases in between. The CDR3 DNA is TGCGCCAGCAGCTTGGTCGCAGGGACCTATGGCTACACCTTC. It yields the protein CASSLVAGTYGYTF.

The rearrangement uses TRBV20-1 and TRBJ1-2; D not resolved. This CDR3 has 14 residues. CDR1 DFQATT and CDR2 SNEGSKA come from the germline V gene (reference sequence). V lost 1 base, J lost 4 bases, and 13 bases lay in between. This CDR3 reads CSARAEVRLYGYTF. CDR3 DNA: TGCAGTGCTAGAGCGGAGGTCCGCCTCTATGGCTACACCTTC.

This clonotype appeared a few times. V and J are TRBV7-8 and TRBJ1-1, with TRBD1 matching over 8 bases. CDR1 SGHVS and CDR2 FQNEAQ come from the germline V gene. Trimming removed 5 bases from V and 6 bases from J; junction bases left unmatched: 8. The CDR3 is 14 residues long. CDR3 nucleotide sequence: TGTGCCAGCAGCGCCACCGGACAGGGCGCTGAAGCTTTCTTT. Its translation: CASSATGQGAEAFF.

This clonotype was observed a handful of times. The chain couples TRBV24-1 to TRBJ1-1; D is unresolved. Germline V gene data show CDR1 as KGHDR and CDR2 as SFDVKD. The CDR3 length is 12 residues. V dropped 5 bases and J dropped 6 bases, with 9 bases sitting between them. This chain's CDR3 is CATSGWVSEAFF. In DNA, the CDR3 is TGTGCCACCAGTGGATGGGTCTCTGAAGCTTTCTTT.

This clonotype was observed a few times. This chain links TRBV6-2 or TRBV6-3 with TRBJ2-1; 13 bases agree with TRBD2. Germline lookup yields CDR1 MNHEY and CDR2 SVGEGT. The ends lost 4 bases at V and 0 bases at J; junction bases unmatched: 9. CDR3 length: 19 residues. DNA of the CDR3: TGTGCCAGCAGTTCGGCGGGACTAGCGGGACCCAGCTCCTACAATGAGCAGTTCTTC. Translating gives CASSSAGLAGPSSYNEQFF.

The CDR3 protein is CASSLGAAVNIQYF. DNA of the CDR3: TGTGCCAGCAGCTTAGGGGCGGCAGTAAACATTCAGTACTTC. The chain is built from TRBV7-9 and TRBJ2-4, with D uncertain. The CDR3 consists of 14 residues. Trimming took off 1 base at V and 6 bases at J, with 10 bases between the two ends. Germline V gene sequence: CDR1 SEHNR, CDR2 FQNEAQ (reference sequence).

This clonotype has a handful of counts. The CDR3 coding sequence is TGTGCCATCAGTGAGTCCGGGACTAGCGGGGGGCCTAGGAATGAGCAGTTCTTC. Translation: CAISESGTSGGPRNEQFF. J is TRBJ2-1 and V is TRBV10-3; 15 bases fit TRBD2. Per germline, CDR1 ENHRY and CDR2 SYGVKD. The CDR3 consists of 18 residues. The V and J ends lost 0 bases and 7 bases, in that order; junction bases with no gene match: 7.

The chain is built from TRBV4-2 and TRBJ2-7; TRBD1 or TRBD2 may be the D gene (5 bases each). The germline V and J ends were trimmed by 0 bases and 1 base, with 13 bases remaining between them. Germline values: CDR1 LGHNA, CDR2 YNFKEQ. The length of the CDR3 is 16 residues. The chain's CDR3 is CASSQDTTRESYEQYF. CDR3 bases: TGTGCCAGCAGCCAAGATACGACCAGGGAGTCCTACGAGCAGTACTTC.

The table lists this clonotype with a few counts. The V and J genes are TRBV14 and TRBJ2-1, with D unclear. V was pared by 4 bases and J by 4 bases, with 17 bases between. The germline V gene encodes CDR1 SGHDN and CDR2 FVKESK. CDR3 length: 16 amino acids. The CDR3 region has the DNA TGTGCCAGCAGCCCCAAAGCCCATCCTATTTACAATGAGCAGTTCTTC. This sequence encodes CASSPKAHPIYNEQFF.

The chain links TRBV29-1 to TRBJ1-2, with D hard to call. CDR3 length equals 12 residues. Germline CDR1 and CDR2: SQVTM and ANQGSEA. Trimming pared 7 bases from V and 2 bases from J, leaving 11 bases between. In DNA, the CDR3 is TGCAGCGCCCCCACGGGCAACTATGGCTACACCTTC. Translating gives CSAPTGNYGYTF.

This clonotype was observed a few times. This rearrangement joins TRBV18 to TRBJ2-1; D possibly corresponds to TRBD2 (5 bases). CDR1 is KGHSH, CDR2 LQKENI, per germline. V was clipped by 3 bases and J by 6 bases, with 18 bases between them. CDR3 length: 16 residues. The CDR3 sequence is CASSPTVGSGINEQFF. Here the CDR3 DNA reads TGTGCCAGCTCACCGACGGTCGGGTCGGGGATCAATGAGCAGTTCTTC.

V usage is TRBV12-3 or TRBV12-4 and J usage is TRBJ1-1; possibly TRBD1 for D (5 bases). The CDR3 is 15 amino acids. V dropped 3 bases and J dropped 4 bases, with 15 bases sitting between them. CDR3 sequence: CASSFRDGGTTEAFF. CDR3 nucleotides: TGTGCCAGCAGTTTCCGGGATGGGGGGACCACTGAAGCTTTCTTT.

The chain recombines TRBV27 with TRBJ2-1, with 14 bases lining up with TRBD2. The CDR3 length is 17 residues. Per germline, CDR1 MNHEY and CDR2 SMNVEV (reference sequence). Trimming took 7 bases from V and 9 from J; bases not matched to a gene: 14. The CDR3 loop is CASTKIGLAGGKGEQFF. The CDR3, as DNA: TGTGCCAGCACCAAAATAGGACTAGCGGGAGGAAAGGGTGAGCAGTTCTTC.

The chain recombines TRBV3-1 with TRBJ1-1; D remains ambiguous. The germline V gene encodes CDR1 LGHDT and CDR2 YNNKEL (reference sequence). Between the trimmed V and J ends, which lost 4 bases and 4 bases, there was a span of 13 bases. The CDR3 contains 14 residues. DNA of the CDR3: TGTGCCAGCAGCCCCCGGGGTGCGGGCACTGAAGCTTTCTTT. Protein sequence: CASSPRGAGTEAFF.

This clonotype came up a few times. This rearrangement joins TRBV29-1 to TRBJ2-7; D not certain. Germline V gives CDR1 SQVTM, CDR2 ANQGSEA. Trimming cost V 0 bases and J 7 bases, with 10 bases left between them. The length of the CDR3 is 12 residues. The CDR3 bases are TGCAGCGTTGAAGATCTTGGGGTGGAGCAGTACTTC. Amino acid sequence: CSVEDLGVEQYF.

This clonotype has only a few counts. The V and J genes are TRBV7-9 and TRBJ1-6; D unresolved. Germline V gives CDR1 SEHNR, CDR2 FQNEAQ (reference sequence). Deletions cut 3 bases from V and 5 bases from J, with 8 bases between. This CDR3 comprises 14 residues. This CDR3 is CASSFIQDNSPLHF. The CDR3 DNA sequence: TGTGCCAGCAGCTTTATCCAGGATAATTCACCCCTCCACTTT.

This clonotype has only a few counts. The CDR3 DNA reads TGCGCCAGCAGCTCCGGACAGGTCACTGGAAACACCATATATTTT. Amino acids: CASSSGQVTGNTIYF. This rearrangement joins TRBV5-1 to TRBJ1-3; 7 bases agree with TRBD1. Trimming took 3 bases from V and 2 from J; bases not matched to a gene: 5. CDR1 and CDR2 from the germline V gene are SGHRS and YFSETQ. CDR3 length: 15 amino acids.

In its sample, this clonotype was seen a few times. V and J are TRBV7-6 and TRBJ2-2; TRBD1 agrees at 7 bases. CDR1 is SGHVS and CDR2 is FNYEAQ in the germline V gene. CDR3 size: 15 residues. V trimming: 4 bases; J trimming: 2 bases; junction bases outside the gene matches: 4. CDR3: CASSSRDSNTGELFF. The CDR3 DNA reads as TGTGCCAGCAGCTCCCGGGACAGCAACACCGGGGAGCTGTTTTTT.

This chain links TRBV5-1 with TRBJ2-2; the D call may be TRBD1 or TRBD2 (7 bases each). Germline CDR1 and CDR2: SGHRS and YFSETQ. The CDR3 has 15 amino acids. V was pared by 5 bases and J by 7 bases, with 18 bases between. The CDR3, as DNA: TGCGCCAGCAGGCCCCAGGGGGGGCAATACGGGGAGCTGTTTTTT. It encodes CASRPQGGQYGELFF.

This clonotype was counted at least ten times. The V call is TRBV20-1, the J call TRBJ2-7, with 7 nucleotides matching TRBD1. The germline CDR1 and CDR2 sequences are DFQATT and SNEGSKA (reference sequence). V dropped 5 bases and J dropped 2; count of bases not matched to a gene: 3. This CDR3 has 12 residues. CDR3 residues: CSAGDSTYEQYF. The CDR3 nucleotides read TGCAGTGCTGGGGACAGTACCTACGAGCAGTACTTC.

The chain uses TRBV6-5 and TRBJ2-7, with 7 bases matching TRBD2. The CDR3 extends over 15 amino acids. Germline loops: CDR1 MNHEY, CDR2 SVGAGI. J gave up 1 base and V 3 bases, and 6 bases lay outside the gene matches. This chain's CDR3 is CASSYGRGFSYEQYF. The CDR3 DNA reads TGTGCCAGCAGTTATGGGCGGGGGTTTTCCTACGAGCAGTACTTC.

The chain employs TRBV30 and TRBJ1-2; a weak D match, TRBD1 (6 bases). Trimming stripped 3 bases from V and 4 bases from J, with 15 bases between. The germline V gene has CDR1 GTSNPN and CDR2 SVGIG (reference sequence). The CDR3 consists of 14 residues. The CDR3 is CAWRARGPGYGYTF. The CDR3 nucleotides are TGTGCCTGGAGGGCCCGGGGGCCGGGCTATGGCTACACCTTC. The variable domain in full, with the rest retrieved from reference TRBV30 and TRBJ1-2, is SQTIHQWPATLVQPVGSPLSLECTVEGTSNPNLYWYRQAAGRGLQLLFYSVGIGQISSEVPQNLSASRPQDRQFILSSKKLLLSDSGFYLCAWRARGPGYGYTFGSGTRLTVV.

J is TRBJ2-6 and V is TRBV6-5; the D gene is possibly TRBD2 (5 bases). CDR3 length: 19 residues. The germline V gene encodes CDR1 MNHEY and CDR2 SVGAGI. The ends were cut back, 0 bases at V and 0 bases at J, with 15 bases in the middle. CDR3 DNA sequence: TGTGCCAGCAGTTACTCGATTGCGGGTGTAACCTCTGGGGCCAACGTCCTGACTTTC. It specifies CASSYSIAGVTSGANVLTF.

This clonotype was detected ten times or more. This chain joins TRBV5-1 and TRBJ1-6; TRBD1 might be the D (5 bases). The CDR3 consists of 14 residues. Trimming removed 4 bases from V and 9 bases from J, with 14 bases in between. Germline CDR1 reads SGHRS; CDR2 reads YFSETQ. DNA for the CDR3: TGCGCCAGCAGCCTCAGGGCCAGTCCTTCACCCCTCCACTTT. It codes for CASSLRASPSPLHF.

The chain couples TRBV7-9 to TRBJ2-1; D may be TRBD1 (8 bases). Germline V gene sequence: CDR1 SEHNR, CDR2 FQNEAQ (reference sequence). This CDR3 region has 14 residues. V lost 5 bases, J lost 7 bases, and 15 bases lay in between. As DNA, the CDR3 is TGTGCCAGCAGCCAACAGGGGGGGCTTAATGAGCAGTTCTTC. Its translation: CASSQQGGLNEQFF.

This clonotype was counted only a few times. The chain has TRBV20-1 and TRBJ1-5, with 10 bases identical to TRBD1. V was pared by 0 bases and J by 3 bases, with 5 bases of the junction left unmatched. The CDR3 extends over 16 amino acids. Germline V gene lookup returns CDR1 DFQATT and CDR2 SNEGSKA (reference sequence). The CDR3 coding sequence is TGCAGTGCTAGAGACCGGACAGGGGGGATCAATCAGCCCCAGCATTTT. Its protein product is CSARDRTGGINQPQHF.

This chain uses TRBV9 with TRBJ2-1; D is possibly TRBD1 or TRBD2 (6 bases each). Germline loops: CDR1 SGDLS, CDR2 YYNGEE. V was clipped by 4 bases and J by 3 bases, with 14 bases between them. This CDR3 is 15 amino acids long. The CDR3 coding sequence is TGTGCCAGCAGCCGGGGGCTGGACCTCTACAATGAGCAGTTCTTC. It specifies CASSRGLDLYNEQFF.